One and the same sample provided the 29 T cell receptor beta chains below, sequenced in a study of monozygotic twins with inflammatory bowel disease. TCRdb reprocessed the 5' RACE reads; each CDR3 protein has one entry and no DNA is given. The table counts some 99,000 distinct CDR3 sequences; roughly an eighth lies in the top ten. The specimen sequenced was blood. Receptors were obtained from a human donor with ulcerative colitis or Crohn's disease, or a healthy co-twin of an affected twin (not recorded which).

J is TRBJ2-3 and V is TRBV5-5; TCRdb lists TRBD1, though no DNA is available to test this call. The germline V gene encodes CDR1 SGHKS and CDR2 YYEKEE (reference sequence). The CDR3 totals 13 residues. The CDR3 loop reads CASLRGATDTQYF.

V and J are TRBV7-9 and TRBJ1-5; TCRdb reports TRBD1, a call that lacks DNA to check it against. Germline-derived CDR1 and CDR2 are SEHNR and FQNEAQ (reference sequence). The CDR3 sequence is 14 residues long. CDR3 sequence: CASSANPGDQPQHF.

The chain combines TRBV20-1 with TRBJ1-1. Per the germline V gene, CDR1 is DFQATT and CDR2 is SNEGSKA (reference sequence). This CDR3 spans 14 amino acids. This CDR3 is CSAINRVLNTEAFF.

The chain links TRBV5-1 to TRBJ2-1; lacking DNA, the TRBD1 call made by TCRdb goes unchecked. Germline lookup yields CDR1 SGHRS and CDR2 YFSETQ. This CDR3 has 15 residues. CDR3 amino acids: CASSLIRPGGNEQFF.

The chain employs TRBV28 and TRBJ1-1; the TRBD1 assignment by TCRdb is unverifiable without DNA. Germline CDR1 MDHEN, CDR2 SYDVKM. CDR3 length equals 14 residues. CDR3 protein: CASSFQGADTEAFF.

The chain combines TRBV5-1 with TRBJ2-3; checking the TCRdb D call of TRBD1 is not possible without DNA. CDR1 and CDR2 (germline): SGHRS, YFSETQ. This CDR3 has 16 residues. This chain's CDR3 is CASSLAGTRYTDTQYF.

This sequence joins TRBV28 and TRBJ1-4; without DNA, the TCRdb call of TRBD1 cannot be checked. Germline CDR1 reads MDHEN; CDR2 reads SYDVKM. CDR3 length equals 16 residues. CDR3 amino acids: CASSSLGATTNEKLFF.

The chain recombines TRBV12-3 or TRBV12-4 with TRBJ1-5; TCRdb gives TRBD1 as the D gene, but with no DNA this cannot be confirmed. The CDR3 is made up of 15 amino acids. CDR3: CASSLGTGVNQPQHF.

This chain joins TRBV12-3 or TRBV12-4 and TRBJ1-1; there is no DNA to check the TCRdb D call of TRBD1. The CDR3 sequence is 12 residues long. The CDR3 loop reads CASSPTGEEAFF.

This sequence joins TRBV10-3 and TRBJ1-2. This CDR3 has 13 amino acids. Germline V gene lookup returns CDR1 ENHRY and CDR2 SYGVKD. The CDR3 sequence is CAISAGFNYGYTF.

V gene TRBV4-3 combines with J gene TRBJ2-4; TCRdb picks TRBD1, but there is no DNA to check that call. Germline loops: CDR1 LGHNA, CDR2 YSLEER. The CDR3 sequence is 16 residues long. The CDR3 reads CASSHYRGMAKNIQYF.

The chain employs TRBV24-1 and TRBJ2-5; the D gene TCRdb calls, TRBD2, cannot be checked with no DNA. Germline lookup yields CDR1 KGHDR and CDR2 SFDVKD. The CDR3 is 14 amino acids. The CDR3 loop reads CATSDPPPQETQYF.

The chain couples TRBV2 to TRBJ2-2; the D gene TCRdb calls, TRBD1, cannot be checked with no DNA. This CDR3 has 16 amino acids. CDR1 is SNHLY, CDR2 FYNNEI, per germline. The CDR3 is CASSELGAENTGELFF.

The chain recombines TRBV9 with TRBJ2-7. CDR1 is SGDLS and CDR2 is YYNGEE in the germline V gene. This CDR3 has 14 amino acids. The CDR3 region is CASSVEGSSYEQYF.

The chain carries TRBV28 and TRBJ2-7; lacking DNA, the TRBD1 call made by TCRdb goes unchecked. CDR3 length: 15 amino acids. Germline CDR1 and CDR2: MDHEN and SYDVKM. This CDR3 is CASSSPGVETYEQYF.

V usage is TRBV12-3 or TRBV12-4 and J usage is TRBJ1-5. The CDR3 totals 15 residues. This chain's CDR3 is CASSLWGAYVQPQHF.

The J gene is TRBJ2-1, the V gene TRBV5-6; the TCRdb call, TRBD2, lacks DNA for checking. Germline V CDR1 and CDR2: SGHDT, YYEEEE. The CDR3 has 15 residues. The chain's CDR3 is CASSLGRAANNEQFF.

The chain uses TRBV5-1 and TRBJ2-3; TCRdb's D call, TRBD2, is unchecked because there is no DNA. The CDR3 runs to 16 residues. Germline V lookup: CDR1 SGHRS, CDR2 YFSETQ. This CDR3 is CASSPSPESSTDTQYF.

This sequence joins TRBV7-9 and TRBJ1-3; TCRdb picks TRBD1, but there is no DNA to check that call. The germline V gene has CDR1 SEHNR and CDR2 FQNEAQ (reference sequence). The CDR3 spans 15 residues. This chain's CDR3 is CASSSQGFTGNTIYF.

CDR3 in amino acids: CASSPTGRGRNTEAFF. The gene calls are TRBV7-9 and TRBJ1-1; the TCRdb D gene call, TRBD1, has no DNA to confirm it. In germline, CDR1 is SEHNR, CDR2 FQNEAQ (reference sequence). This CDR3 comprises 16 residues.

The chain is built from TRBV25-1 and TRBJ1-2. The CDR3 runs 14 residues. Per the germline V gene, CDR1 is MGHDK and CDR2 is SYGVNS. CDR3 sequence: CASSESRTVYGYTF.

CDR3 sequence reads: CATSRDRGAGGNQPQHF. The chain is built from TRBV15 and TRBJ1-5; TCRdb reports TRBD1, a call that lacks DNA to check it against. This CDR3 has 17 residues. Germline V CDR1 and CDR2: LNHNV, YYDKDF (reference sequence).

J is TRBJ2-2 and V is TRBV7-6. Germline CDR1 and CDR2: SGHVS and FNYEAQ. The CDR3 length is 14 residues. This CDR3 reads CASSYDTYTGELFF.

The chain combines TRBV12-3 or TRBV12-4 with TRBJ1-3. The CDR3 has 16 amino acids. The CDR3 is CASSLSGDRSGNTIYF.

CDR3 sequence reads: CASSVERDQETQYF. The chain recombines TRBV9 with TRBJ2-5. CDR1 and CDR2 (germline): SGDLS, YYNGEE. The length of the CDR3 is 14 residues.

This rearrangement joins TRBV6-1 to TRBJ2-7; TCRdb's D call of TRBD2 is untestable without DNA. Germline values: CDR1 MNHNS, CDR2 SASEGT. This CDR3 spans 15 amino acids. The CDR3 loop reads CASRRDYRTAYEQYF.

The chain carries TRBV20-1 and TRBJ2-1; TCRdb designates TRBD2, a call that cannot be tested without DNA. CDR1 is DFQATT and CDR2 is SNEGSKA in the germline V gene (reference sequence). The CDR3 has 14 amino acids. The CDR3 sequence is CSAPDLLHFNEQFF.

The chain has TRBV7-2 and TRBJ1-5; TCRdb gives TRBD1 as the D gene, but with no DNA this cannot be confirmed. CDR3 length: 15 amino acids. The germline V gene encodes CDR1 SGHTA and CDR2 FQGNSA. The CDR3 sequence is CASSPQTGMSQPQHF.

The J gene is TRBJ2-7, the V gene TRBV27; absent DNA, TCRdb's TRBD1 call cannot be checked. The V gene's germline CDR1 is MNHEY and CDR2 SMNVEV (reference sequence). The CDR3 loop spans 14 amino acids. The CDR3 is CASSLSPRSYEQYF.